This T cell receptor (beta chain) was captured in a study of blood T cells in healthy people across ages. Findings and caveats of the study: Total diversity from one million sequenced T cells was likely underestimated. What prevented conclusive comparison of naive and antigen-experienced cells was that PBMCs were unsorted. There was a strong correlation between TCR beta diversity and naive T cell percentage.

The sample, 7.5 to 10 milliliters of peripheral blood, was drawn from each donor. Comments on this clonotype: What it binds is not known.

A sample-barcoded 5' primer and a J-beta primer mix were used in a second PCR of roughly 7 to 12 cycles. Each CDR3 protein is one row after TCRdb ran MiXCR on the 5' RACE reads. The table shows 550,000 to 700,000 distinct CDR3 sequences, with approximately 25% occurring only once. Germline V gives CDR1 SNHLY, CDR2 FYNNEI. CDR3 length equals 16 residues. Trimming left V 4 bases short and J 5 bases short, with 19 bases between. The receptor's source is a woman aged 70-85 years in good health. The rearrangement uses TRBV2 and TRBJ2-3, with D maybe TRBD1 (6 bases). The sequencing input was blood. CDR3 coding DNA: TGTGCCAGCAGTGGCGAATCCCCAGGGGATCAAGATACGCAGTATTTT. Translated, it gives CASSGESPGDQDTQYF.